Listed below are T cell receptor beta chains from one sample, sequenced in a study of T-cell reconstitution after alpha-beta-depleted transplantation in children. Via MiXCR, TCRdb re-called the PCR reads, giving one row per CDR3 protein. The top ten hold around 30% of the sample, which has approximately 980,000 distinct CDR3 sequences, roughly 29% seen once. Sequencing was performed on PBMCs, mostly from graft donor cells, taken 360 days after TCRalphabeta/CD19-depleted stem cell transplant. The receptors derive from a boy in the first two years of life who had a stem cell transplant for SCID, so the T cells may come from the graft donor. The CDR3 runs from the conserved cysteine through the conserved F or W.

TRBJ2-1,TRBV20-1,CSAPVRAGGLRSYNEQFF
TRBJ2-7,TRBV5-5,CASSLAVQGPYEQYF
TRBJ1-1,TRBV20-1,CSARDDTEAFF
TRBJ1-1,TRBV6-6,CASSYSPGTEAFF
TRBJ1-1,TRBV20-1,CSARDRRGGQGTEAFF
TRBJ1-2,TRBV18,CASSPGQGAKNYGYTF
TRBJ1-6,TRBV21-1,CASSKAGQISYNSPLHF
TRBJ2-3,TRBV20-1,CSAPTSGGSDTQYF
TRBJ2-1,TRBV4-1,CASSHPGTSGNNEQFF
TRBJ2-1,TRBV5-1,CASSSDIQPHNEQFF
TRBJ2-1,TRBV7-9,CASSLLTWYNEQFF
TRBJ2-1,TRBV2,CASGGPSYNEQFF